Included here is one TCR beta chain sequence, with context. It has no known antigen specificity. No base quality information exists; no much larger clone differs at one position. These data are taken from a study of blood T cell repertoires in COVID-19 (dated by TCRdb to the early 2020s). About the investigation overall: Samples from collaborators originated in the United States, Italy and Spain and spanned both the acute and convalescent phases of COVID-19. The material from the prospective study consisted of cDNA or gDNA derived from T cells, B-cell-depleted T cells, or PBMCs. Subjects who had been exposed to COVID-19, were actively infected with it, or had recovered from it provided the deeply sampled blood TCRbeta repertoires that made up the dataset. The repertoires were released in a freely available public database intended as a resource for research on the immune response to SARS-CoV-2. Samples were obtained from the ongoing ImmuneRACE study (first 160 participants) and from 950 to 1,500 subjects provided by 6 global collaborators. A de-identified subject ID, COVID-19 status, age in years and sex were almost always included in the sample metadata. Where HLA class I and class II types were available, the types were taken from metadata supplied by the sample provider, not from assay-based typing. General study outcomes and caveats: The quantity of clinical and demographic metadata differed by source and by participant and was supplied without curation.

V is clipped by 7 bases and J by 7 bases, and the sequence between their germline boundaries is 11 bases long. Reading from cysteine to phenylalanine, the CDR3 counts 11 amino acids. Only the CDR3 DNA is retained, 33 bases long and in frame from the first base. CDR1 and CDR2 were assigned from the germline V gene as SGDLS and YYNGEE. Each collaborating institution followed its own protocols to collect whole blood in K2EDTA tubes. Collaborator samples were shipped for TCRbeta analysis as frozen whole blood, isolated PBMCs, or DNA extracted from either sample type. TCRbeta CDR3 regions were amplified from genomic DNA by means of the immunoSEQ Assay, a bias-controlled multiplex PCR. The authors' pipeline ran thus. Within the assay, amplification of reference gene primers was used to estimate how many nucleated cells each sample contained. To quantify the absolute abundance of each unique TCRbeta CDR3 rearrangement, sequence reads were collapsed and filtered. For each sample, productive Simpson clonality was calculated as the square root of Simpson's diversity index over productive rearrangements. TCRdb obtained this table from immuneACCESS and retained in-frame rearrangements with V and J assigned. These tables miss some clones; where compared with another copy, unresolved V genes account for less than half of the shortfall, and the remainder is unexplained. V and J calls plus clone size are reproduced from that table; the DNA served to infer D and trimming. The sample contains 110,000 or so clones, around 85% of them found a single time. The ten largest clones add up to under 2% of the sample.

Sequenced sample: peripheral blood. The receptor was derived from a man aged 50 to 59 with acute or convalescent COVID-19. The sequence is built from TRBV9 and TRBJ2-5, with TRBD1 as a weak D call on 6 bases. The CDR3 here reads CASGGLWTQYF. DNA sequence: TGTGCCAGCGGGGGCTTGTGGACCCAGTACTTC.